The 2 T cell receptor beta chains below all came from one sample that was sequenced in a study of a mutant IDH1 vaccine in newly diagnosed glioma. No antigen has been identified for these receptors. The time point here: week 47, end of study. A 20-mer mutant IDH1 peptide at 300 ug was injected subcutaneously with topical imiquimod. Libraries were prepared by immunoSEQ multiplex PCR; TCRdb keeps only in-frame clonotypes and omits some of them. The sample yields tens of thousands of clones, over 70% seen once. Sequenced material: PBMCs, taken from a glioma patient whose treatment included an IDH1 peptide vaccine. The receptor source for this set is a man aged 35-49 years with glioma.

The chain is built from TRBV4-2 and TRBJ2-1; D possibly corresponds to TRBD2 (6 bases). The V gene lost 0 bases and the J gene lost 1 base, with 13 bases spanning the gap. This CDR3 contains 17 residues. The germline V gene encodes CDR1 LGHNA and CDR2 YNFKEQ. As DNA, the CDR3 is TGTGCCAGCAGCCAAGATCTGGGGAGGCGGTCCTACAATGAGCAGTTCTTC. Amino acid sequence: CASSQDLGRRSYNEQFF.

The V gene is TRBV19, the J gene TRBJ1-1; D possibly corresponds to TRBD1 (5 bases). The V gene lost 8 bases and the J gene lost 3 bases, with 10 bases spanning the gap. The CDR3 has 12 amino acids. In germline, CDR1 is LNHDA, CDR2 SQIVND (reference sequence). CDR3 bases: TGTGCCAGTCGGGGGTGGGACACTGAAGCTTTCTTT. Amino acids: CASRGWDTEAFF.